A single sample is the source of the 16 T cell receptor beta chains below, sequenced in a study of blood T cell repertoires in COVID-19. Assay: immunoSEQ multiplex PCR; the TCRdb copy retains only in-frame clones and omits some. The top ten hold about 2.1% of the sample, which has some 40,000 clones, over 75% seen once. Sequenced material: peripheral blood. The receptors come from a human donor in a cohort sampled during active COVID-19.

J is TRBJ2-7 and V is TRBV5-1; D may be TRBD2 (5 bases). The CDR3 is 14 residues long. Germline CDR1 SGHRS, CDR2 YFSETQ. The ends were cut back, 4 bases at V and 2 bases at J, with 13 bases in the middle. The CDR3 DNA follows: TGCGCCAGCAGCGAAGGACCGGGGACCTACGAGCAGTACTTC. It is translated as CASSEGPGTYEQYF.

This chain joins TRBV5-8 and TRBJ1-5, with a tentative D call TRBD1 (5 bases). V lost 0 bases and J lost 6, with 7 bases in between. The CDR3 has 13 amino acids. Looked up from germline, CDR1 is SGHTS and CDR2 is YDEGEE. The CDR3 DNA sequence: TGTGCCAGCAGCTTGGGGGGCCCTCAGCCCCAGCATTTT. It translates to CASSLGGPQPQHF.

The chain uses TRBV19 and TRBJ2-6; the match to TRBD1 covers 7 bases. J lost 3 bases, V lost 7 bases, and 15 bases had no gene match. Looked up from germline, CDR1 is LNHDA and CDR2 is SQIVND (reference sequence). The CDR3 is 18 amino acids. CDR3 residues: CASKSLGGDVLGANVLTF. In DNA form, the CDR3 reads TGTGCCAGTAAAAGTTTAGGGGGCGATGTTCTTGGGGCCAACGTCCTGACTTTC.

The chain employs TRBV29-1 and TRBJ1-2; 7 bases fit TRBD1. The CDR3 length is 13 residues. Germline trimming cut 0 bases from V and 8 bases from J; bases unmatched to any gene: 6. Germline CDR1 SQVTM, CDR2 ANQGSEA. The DNA for the CDR3 is TGCAGCGTTGAAGAGACAGGGCTTCTAGGCTACACCTTC. It is translated as CSVEETGLLGYTF.

This sequence joins TRBV4-1 and TRBJ1-1; D is unclear. CDR3 length equals 16 residues. CDR1 and CDR2 (germline): MGHRA, YSYEKL. V lost 1 base, J lost 1 base, and 13 bases lay in between. This CDR3 is CASSQGVGGSNTEAFF. The CDR3 coding sequence is TGCGCCAGCAGCCAAGGGGTGGGAGGCTCGAACACTGAAGCTTTCTTT.

The chain combines TRBV19 with TRBJ2-1; the D is unclear. The V gene lost 5 bases and the J gene lost 0 bases, with 8 bases spanning the gap. From germline, CDR1 is LNHDA and CDR2 SQIVND (reference sequence). CDR3 size: 14 residues. Written as DNA, the CDR3 is TGTGCCAGTAGTTCCCGTCTCTCCTACAATGAGCAGTTCTTC. Its translation is CASSSRLSYNEQFF.

This chain connects TRBV5-4 to TRBJ2-3, with 8 bases lining up with TRBD1. CDR1 SGHNT and CDR2 YYREEE come from the germline V gene (reference sequence). CDR3 length: 15 residues. Losses at the gene ends were 10 bases for V and 4 bases for J; bases not matched to a gene: 14. CDR3: CASTDRGLTPDTQYF. Here the CDR3 DNA reads TGTGCCTCCACTGACAGGGGTCTAACCCCAGATACGCAGTATTTT.

This chain uses TRBV19 with TRBJ1-6, with 7 bases that match TRBD1. The junction had 10 bases not matched to a gene; V was cut back by 10 bases and J by 10 bases. CDR3 length equals 13 residues. Germline-derived CDR1 and CDR2 are LNHDA and SQIVND (reference sequence). The chain's CDR3 is CAIADRVGSPLHF. The DNA of the CDR3 is TGTGCCATCGCAGACAGGGTCGGGTCACCCCTCCACTTT.

This clone is a singleton in its sample. The rearrangement joins TRBV14 to TRBJ2-1, with D tentatively TRBD2 (6 bases). With 8 bases removed from V and 9 bases from J, the gap between germline ends came to 14 bases. The CDR3 covers 12 residues. Germline-derived CDR1 and CDR2 are SGHDN and FVKESK. CDR3 amino acids: CASGTSGAEQFF. CDR3 in DNA: TGTGCCAGCGGGACTTCGGGTGCTGAGCAGTTCTTC.

This chain links TRBV4-2 with TRBJ1-1; the match to TRBD1 covers 8 bases. The V gene end was trimmed by 4 bases and the J gene end by 7 bases; junction bases not matched to a gene: 5. Germline V gives CDR1 LGHNA, CDR2 YNFKEQ. The CDR3 consists of 13 residues. The CDR3 nucleotides are TGTGCCAGCAGCCCGGACAGGGCCCTTGAAGCTTTCTTT. Translated: CASSPDRALEAFF.

This chain joins TRBV11-2 and TRBJ1-2; weak D call: TRBD1 (5 bases). In germline, CDR1 is SGHAT, CDR2 FQNNGV. The CDR3 totals 15 residues. Trimming took off 3 bases at V and 2 bases at J, with 13 bases between the two ends. The CDR3 region is CASSLFQGWNYGYTF. The CDR3 bases are TGTGCCAGCAGCTTGTTTCAGGGTTGGAACTATGGCTACACCTTC.

The chain uses TRBV21-1 and TRBJ1-3; the table's D gene call, TRBD1, was not cross checked with the DNA. TRBV21-1 corresponds to a pseudogene. There are 16 residues in the CDR3. CDR3 residues: CASSHRGTGVGNTIYF. The CDR3 DNA reads as TGTGCCAGCAGCCACCGCGGGACAGGGGTAGGAAACACCATATATTTT.

The chain employs TRBV21-1 and TRBJ2-5; TRBD2, the D gene given by the table, was not confirmed from the DNA. TRBV21-1 is shown as a pseudogene. The CDR3 loop spans 13 amino acids. CDR3 sequence (DNA): TGTGCCAGCAGCATGGGGACTAAAGAGACCCAGTACTTC. This sequence encodes CASSMGTKETQYF.

This clone appeared a single time. The V and J genes are TRBV19 and TRBJ1-4, with unresolved D. CDR1 and CDR2 from the germline V gene are LNHDA and SQIVND (reference sequence). The CDR3 is made up of 13 amino acids. V was trimmed by 5 bases and J by 7 bases, leaving 11 bases between them. The CDR3 bases are TGTGCCAGTAGTGACAATGGGTTTGAAAAACTGTTTTTT. This gives the protein CASSDNGFEKLFF.

CDR3 sequence (DNA): TGTGCCAGCATTGCGACAGGCTTGGGGGCCCAGTACTTC. Its translation: CASIATGLGAQYF. The chain joins TRBV2 to TRBJ2-5; TRBD1 might be the D (6 bases). V was clipped by 7 bases and J by 9 bases, with 18 bases between them. Germline CDR1 and CDR2: SNHLY and FYNNEI. CDR3 length: 13 amino acids.

This clone occurred a few times. The chain couples TRBV10-3 to TRBJ1-5, with TRBD1 as a possible D gene (5 bases). The V end was cut by 2 bases, the J end by 4 bases, with 12 bases between. Germline V CDR1 and CDR2: ENHRY, SYGVKD. The CDR3 consists of 15 residues. The CDR3 protein is CAISETAGPNQPQHF. The DNA for the CDR3 is TGTGCCATCAGTGAGACAGCGGGACCGAATCAGCCCCAGCATTTT.